This T cell receptor (beta chain) came from a study of T cells in Graves' hyperthyroidism and ophthalmopathy. About the study: Peripheral blood was secured at the point of initial diagnosis, before any treatment.

There were TCR beta CDR3 regions amplified from RNA transcripts. RT-PCR in the first round (using the HTBI primer set) targeted the TCR CDR3. TCRdb re-called the multiplex PCR reads through MiXCR, storing one row per CDR3 protein. This table holds some 770,000 distinct CDR3 sequences, 15% to 20% found once. For the diagnoses, clinical symptoms, serum thyroxine and TRAb, thyroid ultrasound and orbital computed tomography were used. The V gene's germline CDR1 is MDHEN and CDR2 SYDVKM. This CDR3 is 19 amino acids long. The ends lost 6 bases at V and 3 bases at J; junction bases unmatched: 16. Sample: blood. The chain carries TRBV28 and TRBJ2-1; 11 positions match TRBD2. The receptor was isolated from a man between 18 and 35 years old with Graves' hyperthyroidism. The CDR3 sequence: CASRLLERLAGTFYNEQFF. Here the CDR3 DNA reads TGTGCCAGCAGACTACTCGAACGACTAGCGGGAACGTTCTACAATGAGCAGTTCTTC.